The next 10 T cell receptor beta chains were all read from a single sample in a study of cytomegalovirus exposure and HLA in healthy donors. TCRdb keeps only in-frame clones here, not all; method: immunoSEQ multiplex PCR. The repertoire consists of a few hundred thousand clones, with 86% occurring once and the leading ten covering 0.83%. The sample was PBMCs. The receptors were sampled from a woman aged 18-29 years in good health and CMV-seronegative.

The chain joins TRBV4-2 to TRBJ1-5; no definite D call. The CDR3 sequence is 14 residues long. Trimming cost V 4 bases and J 3 bases, with 10 bases left between them. Looked up from germline, CDR1 is LGHNA and CDR2 is YNFKEQ. The CDR3 loop reads CASSRKGVNQPQHF. The DNA of the CDR3 is TGTGCCAGCAGCCGAAAAGGAGTCAATCAGCCCCAGCATTTT.

The chain joins TRBV5-1 to TRBJ2-5; 10 positions match TRBD2. The CDR3 has 15 amino acids. The V gene's germline CDR1 is SGHRS and CDR2 YFSETQ. The V segment lost 2 bases and the J segment 2 bases; nucleotides outside the gene matches: 3. The CDR3 here is CASSLLAGSQETQYF. Written as DNA, the CDR3 is TGCGCCAGCAGCTTACTAGCGGGGAGTCAAGAGACCCAGTACTTC. Looking up the rest from reference TRBV5-1 and TRBJ2-5 gives the full variable domain: KAGVTQTPRYLIKTRGQQVTLSCSPISGHRSVSWYQQTPGQGLQFLFEYFSETQRNKGNFPGRFSGRQFSNSRSEMNVSTLELGDSALYLCASSLLAGSQETQYFGPGTRLLVL.

V is TRBV30 and J is TRBJ1-3; TRBD1 matches at 9 bases. Trimming at V came to 2 bases and at J to 4 bases, leaving 3 bases not matched to a gene. The CDR3 length is 14 residues. CDR1 GTSNPN and CDR2 SVGIG come from the germline V gene (reference sequence). DNA of the CDR3: TGTGCCTGGAGTCAACAGGGGGCCGGAAACACCATATATTTT. This sequence encodes CAWSQQGAGNTIYF. The whole variable domain, filled in from reference TRBV30 and TRBJ1-3, reads SQTIHQWPATLVQPVGSPLSLECTVEGTSNPNLYWYRQAAGRGLQLLFYSVGIGQISSEVPQNLSASRPQDRQFILSSKKLLLSDSGFYLCAWSQQGAGNTIYFGEGSWLTVV.

The chain carries TRBV19 and TRBJ2-7; D is undetermined. CDR3 length: 14 amino acids. Germline V lookup: CDR1 LNHDA, CDR2 SQIVND (reference sequence). Trimming took 5 bases from V and 2 from J, leaving 13 bases between them. CDR3 nucleotides: TGTGCCAGTAGTTCCCAGACTCCCCCCTACGAGCAGTACTTC. Translating gives CASSSQTPPYEQYF.

The chain links TRBV5-1 to TRBJ2-1; 9 bases fit TRBD2. The CDR3 covers 15 residues. J was trimmed by 10 bases and V by 4 bases; bases with no gene match: 12. Germline values: CDR1 SGHRS, CDR2 YFSETQ. The CDR3 spells CASSPRILAGLEQFF. The CDR3 DNA follows: TGCGCCAGCAGCCCGCGGATACTAGCGGGCTTGGAGCAGTTCTTC.

This rearrangement joins TRBV6-1 to TRBJ2-2; D uncertain. The CDR3 totals 14 residues. Germline CDR1 reads MNHNS; CDR2 reads SASEGT. The germline V and J ends were trimmed by 4 bases and 6 bases, with 12 bases remaining between them. CDR3 sequence reads: CASSGPRYAGELFF. CDR3 DNA sequence: TGTGCCAGCAGTGGCCCTAGGTACGCCGGGGAGCTGTTTTTT.

The chain recombines TRBV7-2 with TRBJ1-2; the D gene is possibly TRBD1 (6 bases). V was clipped by 5 bases and J by 2 bases, with 21 bases between them. The V gene's germline CDR1 is SGHTA and CDR2 FQGNSA. The CDR3 loop spans 17 amino acids. This CDR3 is CASSPVGASTGNYGYTF. In DNA, the CDR3 is TGTGCCAGCAGCCCCGTAGGGGCCTCAACAGGGAACTATGGCTACACCTTC.

The V call is TRBV5-1, the J call TRBJ2-1; 8 bases line up with TRBD1. There are 15 residues in the CDR3. Looked up from germline, CDR1 is SGHRS and CDR2 is YFSETQ. V shed 1 base and J 7 bases; nucleotides not matched to a gene: 7. CDR3 loop: CASSLYPRGLNEQFF. CDR3 nucleotide sequence: TGCGCCAGCAGCTTGTACCCCAGGGGGCTTAATGAGCAGTTCTTC.

The chain links TRBV12-5 to TRBJ2-1; TRBD2 aligns across 14 bases. V lost 7 bases and J lost 7; bases outside the gene matches: 12. The CDR3 loop spans 17 amino acids. The germline V gene encodes CDR1 LGHNT and CDR2 FRNRAP. CDR3 sequence reads: CASAGTSGSQLRNEQFF. CDR3 nucleotides: TGTGCTAGTGCCGGGACTAGCGGGAGCCAACTGAGAAATGAGCAGTTCTTC.

This clone showed up just once. This chain joins TRBV6-5 and TRBJ2-1, with D maybe TRBD2 (7 bases). V lost 8 bases and J lost 6, with 17 bases in between. Germline-derived CDR1 and CDR2 are MNHEY and SVGAGI. The CDR3 consists of 14 residues. CDR3 nucleotide sequence: TGTGCCAGCGGTCCCCTAGGGGGGGCCAATGAGCAGTTCTTC. Protein product: CASGPLGGANEQFF.